Below, 26 T cell receptor beta chains from the same sample are listed, as sequenced in a study of T-cell memory formation after mild COVID-19. TCRdb re-analysed the 5' RACE reads in MiXCR, keeping a single row per CDR3 protein. Seen here are 250,000 to 300,000 distinct CDR3 sequences, 15% to 20% observed once, and the top ten hold roughly 20%. Sequenced sample: PBMCs or a T cell subset sorted from them (not recorded which). These receptors came from a man aged 18 to 30 who had mild COVID-19 (a few samples of this study predate the infection). Cell type and time point are not known.

The chain has TRBV20-1 and TRBJ2-2; unclear D gene. Germline CDR1 and CDR2: DFQATT and SNEGSKA (reference sequence). The V end lost 6 bases, the J end lost 6 bases, and 20 bases lay between the germline ends. CDR3 length equals 15 residues. DNA for the CDR3: TGCAGTGCGCCGTTTCGTCCAAAAGGTTCCGGGGAGCTGTTTTTT. This codes for CSAPFRPKGSGELFF.

This clonotype has more than one count but fewer than ten. The CDR3 DNA reads TGTGCCAGCAGTTACTCTATAGGGGTGGACACTGAAGCTTTCTTT. It codes for CASSYSIGVDTEAFF. The chain employs TRBV6-5 and TRBJ1-1; possibly TRBD1 for D (5 bases). The CDR3 is 15 amino acids. CDR1 is MNHEY and CDR2 is SVGAGI in the germline V gene. Trimming left V 0 bases short and J 3 bases short, with 11 bases between.

The rearrangement joins TRBV12-3 or TRBV12-4 to TRBJ2-5, with D tentatively TRBD1 (6 bases). Between the trimmed V and J ends, which lost 6 bases and 5 bases, there was a span of 13 bases. This CDR3 has 13 amino acids. DNA of the CDR3: TGTGCCAGCAGGAGGACAGTCGGCGAGACCCAGTACTTC. Its protein product is CASRRTVGETQYF.

V and J are TRBV7-2 and TRBJ2-5; D uncertain. Trimming removed 2 bases from V and 1 base from J, with 20 bases in between. This CDR3 has 18 residues. Germline V gene lookup returns CDR1 SGHTA and CDR2 FQGNSA. CDR3 sequence (DNA): TGTGCCAGCAGCTTATTAGGTCAGATCAATGTTGGCCAAGAGACCCAGTACTTC. Translation gives CASSLLGQINVGQETQYF.

This chain connects TRBV6-5 to TRBJ1-2; tentatively, D is TRBD1 (6 bases). V was cut by 0 bases and J by 8 bases, with 16 bases left in between. Germline values: CDR1 MNHEY, CDR2 SVGAGI. CDR3 length equals 15 residues. This chain's CDR3 is CASSYSTGIGGGYTF. CDR3 DNA: TGTGCCAGCAGTTACTCGACGGGGATTGGGGGCGGCTACACCTTC.

The chain recombines TRBV12-3 or TRBV12-4 with TRBJ1-1, with D unresolved. With 3 bases removed from V and 11 bases from J, the gap between germline ends came to 13 bases. This CDR3 spans 12 amino acids. CDR3 protein: CASSFSGLGAFF. For the CDR3, the DNA is TGTGCCAGCAGTTTCAGTGGGCTGGGCGCTTTCTTT.

This chain joins TRBV14 and TRBJ2-2; D is unresolved. Trimming removed 4 bases from V and 5 bases from J, with 14 bases in between. CDR3 size: 15 residues. Looked up from germline, CDR1 is SGHDN and CDR2 is FVKESK. The CDR3: CASSREFPETGELFF. In nucleotides, the CDR3 is TGTGCCAGCAGCCGCGAATTTCCGGAGACCGGGGAGCTGTTTTTT.

This clonotype was counted a few times. This rearrangement joins TRBV7-3 to TRBJ2-3; D possibly corresponds to TRBD2 (6 bases). The CDR3 is made up of 15 amino acids. The germline V gene encodes CDR1 SGHTA and CDR2 FQGTGA. The V end was cut by 4 bases, the J end by 2 bases, with 13 bases between. The CDR3 DNA reads as TGTGCCAGCAGCTCCCGGGGGTCGATCACAGATACGCAGTATTTT. Encoded protein: CASSSRGSITDTQYF.

The chain joins TRBV7-2 to TRBJ1-2; D is uncertain. Trimming took off 3 bases at V and 4 bases at J, with 12 bases between the two ends. The V gene's germline CDR1 is SGHTA and CDR2 FQGNSA. The CDR3 loop spans 14 amino acids. The CDR3 is CASSFGDAFYGYTF. DNA for the CDR3: TGTGCCAGCAGCTTCGGAGACGCTTTCTATGGCTACACCTTC.

A few counts support this clonotype. The genes are TRBV7-7 and TRBJ2-3; a possible D gene is TRBD2 (5 bases). The CDR3 runs 14 residues. Per the germline V gene, CDR1 is SSHAT and CDR2 is FNYEAQ (reference sequence). Trimming removed 5 bases at V and 4 bases at J, with 13 bases between. The CDR3 here is CASSPGSAADTQYF. CDR3 nucleotides: TGTGCCAGCAGCCCGGGGTCCGCGGCAGATACGCAGTATTTT.

The V and J genes are TRBV12-3 or TRBV12-4 and TRBJ2-4; possible D gene TRBD2, 6 bases. The CDR3 has 16 residues. Between the trimmed V and J ends, which lost 1 base and 1 base, there was a span of 11 bases. Here the CDR3 reads CASSLEGGVAKNIQYF. CDR3 DNA sequence: TGTGCCAGCAGTTTAGAGGGCGGGGTCGCCAAAAACATTCAGTACTTC.

The chain joins TRBV10-3 to TRBJ2-2; D may be TRBD2 (6 bases). Trimming stripped 6 bases from V and 0 bases from J, with 11 bases between. This CDR3 comprises 15 residues. Germline V gives CDR1 ENHRY, CDR2 SYGVKD. CDR3 region: CAIRPGLANTGELFF. CDR3 nucleotides: TGTGCCATCAGGCCGGGACTCGCGAACACCGGGGAGCTGTTTTTT.

The rearrangement uses TRBV5-1 and TRBJ2-1; no clear D gene. CDR1 and CDR2 from the germline V gene are SGHRS and YFSETQ. V was trimmed by 3 bases and J by 8 bases, leaving 9 bases between them. The CDR3 is made up of 12 amino acids. This CDR3 reads CASSSHGYEQFF. CDR3 sequence (DNA): TGCGCCAGCAGCTCACACGGGTATGAGCAGTTCTTC.

The J gene is TRBJ2-7, the V gene TRBV20-1, with a possible D match to TRBD1 (6 bases). The germline gives CDR1 DFQATT, CDR2 SNEGSKA (reference sequence). This CDR3 spans 13 amino acids. The V gene lost 8 bases and the J gene lost 0 bases, with 14 bases spanning the gap. CDR3 sequence: CSTLDRSSYEQYF. The CDR3 DNA sequence: TGCAGTACCTTAGACAGGAGCTCCTACGAGCAGTACTTC.

The chain carries TRBV9 and TRBJ2-2; no clear D. Germline-derived CDR1 and CDR2 are SGDLS and YYNGEE. This CDR3 is built from 15 residues. V was shortened by 0 bases and J by 4 bases, with 10 bases between the two germline ends. In DNA form, the CDR3 reads TGTGCCAGCAGCGTAGTCCCAGCCTCCACCGGGGAGCTGTTTTTT. This encodes CASSVVPASTGELFF. The full variable domain, its missing parts supplied by reference TRBV9 and TRBJ2-2, is DSGVTQTPKHLITATGQRVTLRCSPRSGDLSVYWYQQSLDQGLQFLIQYYNGEERAKGNILERFSAQQFPDLHSELNLSSLELGDSALYFCASSVVPASTGELFFGEGSRLTVL.

This clonotype has only a few counts. The V and J genes are TRBV7-8 and TRBJ2-1; the D is unclear. Germline CDR1 is SGHVS and CDR2 is FQNEAQ. The V and J ends lost 1 base and 0 bases respectively, with 7 bases between them. There are 15 residues in the CDR3. The CDR3 nucleotides read TGTGCCAGCAGCTTAGGGGCAAGCTCCTACAATGAGCAGTTCTTC. It specifies CASSLGASSYNEQFF.

J is TRBJ2-2 and V is TRBV7-2; TRBD1 matches at 9 bases. Germline V gene lookup returns CDR1 SGHTA and CDR2 FQGNSA. V gave up 5 bases and J gave up 4 bases; unmatched junction bases: 5. CDR3 length: 15 residues. The CDR3 DNA is TGTGCCAGCAGCAGAGACAGGGGGTTCACCGGGGAGCTGTTTTTT. Translated, it gives CASSRDRGFTGELFF. The full variable domain, completed using reference TRBV7-2 and TRBJ2-2, is GAGVSQSPSNKVTEKGKDVELRCDPISGHTALYWYRQSLGQGLEFLIYFQGNSAPDKSGLPSDRFSAERTGGSVSTLTIQRTQQEDSAVYLCASSRDRGFTGELFFGEGSRLTVL.

J is TRBJ2-6 and V is TRBV9; the D is unclear. Germline-derived CDR1 and CDR2 are SGDLS and YYNGEE. CDR3 length: 13 residues. V was clipped by 0 bases and J by 10 bases, with 8 bases between them. The CDR3 nucleotides read TGTGCCAGCAGCGTAGGGACCGCTAACGTCCTGACTTTC. This encodes CASSVGTANVLTF.

The rearrangement links TRBV20-1 to TRBJ1-5; tentatively, D is TRBD1 (5 bases). Germline V gene lookup returns CDR1 DFQATT and CDR2 SNEGSKA (reference sequence). Trimming pared 0 bases from V and 7 bases from J, leaving 16 bases between. The CDR3 has 15 residues. The CDR3 nucleotides read TGCAGTGCTAGAGATCCCGGGCAGGGCGGGCAGCCCCAGCATTTT. Translation gives CSARDPGQGGQPQHF.

This clonotype was seen many times. The J gene is TRBJ2-7, the V gene TRBV23-1, with 10 bases lining up with TRBD1. TRBV23-1 is an ORF; its function is uncertain. The J segment lost 6 bases and the V segment lost 7 bases, leaving 12 bases of the junction unmatched. CDR3 length: 15 amino acids. CDR3 region: CASNRDRGPLSEQYF. CDR3 nucleotides: TGCGCCAGCAACCGGGACAGGGGCCCCCTTAGCGAGCAGTACTTC.

A few counts support this clonotype. This sequence joins TRBV5-1 and TRBJ1-1, with 7 nucleotides matching TRBD1. Germline values: CDR1 SGHRS, CDR2 YFSETQ. The J segment lost 4 bases and the V segment lost 4 bases, leaving 4 bases of the junction unmatched. The CDR3 spans 13 residues. For the CDR3, the DNA is TGCGCCAGCAGCCCCGACAGGGCCACTGAAGCTTTCTTT. Translated, it gives CASSPDRATEAFF.

This rearrangement joins TRBV3-1 to TRBJ2-3; D call uncertain. Deletions cut 8 bases from V and 6 bases from J, with 15 bases between. The germline V gene encodes CDR1 LGHDT and CDR2 YNNKEL (reference sequence). CDR3 size: 13 residues. CDR3 in DNA: TGTGCCAGCGCGAATCGGGCGGTGGATACGCAGTATTTT. Its translation is CASANRAVDTQYF.

The sample holds a few counts of this clonotype. The CDR3 region has the DNA TGTGCCAGCAGTAAGGGACGACATCGGTGGGAGCAGTACGTC. Translating gives CASSKGRHRWEQYV. J is TRBJ2-7 and V is TRBV28; the D gene could be TRBD1 or TRBD2 (5 bases each). V dropped 5 bases and J dropped 7 bases, with 18 bases sitting between them. The CDR3 has 14 amino acids. The germline CDR1 and CDR2 sequences are MDHEN and SYDVKM.

The gene calls are TRBV6-4 and TRBJ2-1; 12 bases are shared with TRBD2. The CDR3 loop spans 13 amino acids. Germline V gene data show CDR1 as MRHNA and CDR2 as SNTAGT. V lost 9 bases to trimming and J lost 6 bases; unmatched junction nucleotides: 3. CDR3 loop: CARLAGGGNEQFF. CDR3 DNA sequence: TGTGCCAGACTAGCGGGGGGTGGCAATGAGCAGTTCTTC.

The CDR3 DNA reads as TGCAGCGCTACTGCCGAGACAGCTGAAGCTTTCTTT. Its translation: CSATAETAEAFF. The J gene is TRBJ1-1, the V gene TRBV29-1, with D possibly being TRBD1 (5 bases). V was trimmed by 7 bases and J by 6 bases, leaving 15 bases between them. CDR1 and CDR2 from the germline V gene are SQVTM and ANQGSEA. The CDR3 has 12 residues.

This clonotype appeared a few times. The rearrangement joins TRBV6-6 to TRBJ2-7; D possibly corresponds to TRBD1 (6 bases). V was cut by 6 bases and J by 3 bases, with 15 bases left in between. The germline V gene encodes CDR1 MNHNY and CDR2 SVGAGI (reference sequence). The CDR3 length is 14 residues. The CDR3 sequence is CASSNRDMNYEQYF. The CDR3 bases are TGTGCCAGCAGCAACCGGGACATGAACTACGAGCAGTACTTC.